These T cell receptor beta chains were read from a single sample in a study of blood T cell repertoires in COVID-19. Some clones are missing from TCRdb's copy, which holds only in-frame ones; the method was immunoSEQ multiplex PCR. The sample carries roughly 120,000 clones, about 85% recorded once. The material sequenced was peripheral blood. The source of these receptors is a man aged 55-75 years with acute or convalescent COVID-19. Both conserved end residues are part of each CDR3. The D gene is left open where the match is weak. Part of the rows lack a size; the others show once, few, many or a class for expanded clones.

>TRBD2|NA|TRBJ2-5|TRBV27
TGTGCCAGCAGTTTTGGACTAGCGGGAGATTCCCAGTACTTC
CASSFGLAGDSQYF
>TRBD1|NA|TRBJ1-4|TRBV4-1
TGCGCCAGCAGCCAAGAATGGGCCCCGGGACAGGTGGGGACTAATGAAAAACTGTTTTTT
CASSQEWAPGQVGTNEKLFF
>TRBD2|NA|TRBJ2-3|TRBV5-5
TGTGCCAGCAGCCCCACTAGCGGGAGTGCAGATACGCAGTATTTT
CASSPTSGSADTQYF
>TRBD1|NA|TRBJ1-2|TRBV29-1
TGCAGCGCCCAAACAGGGGTCTATGGCTACACCTTC
CSAQTGVYGYTF
>NA|NA|TRBJ1-5|TRBV18
TGTGCCAGCTCACAACTACGTGATCAGCCCCAGCATTTT
CASSQLRDQPQHF
>TRBD2|few|TRBJ2-4|TRBV2
TGTGCCAGCAGTCCAATCACCTCGGGGGGGCGCGACAAAAACATTCAGTACTTC
CASSPITSGGRDKNIQYF
>TRBD2|NA|TRBJ2-5|TRBV3-1/TRBV3-2
TGTGCCAGCAGCCAAGAGGCGGGGGGGAGAGAGACCCAGTACTTC
CASSQEAGGRETQYF
>TRBD1|NA|TRBJ2-7|TRBV5-5
TGTGCCAGCAGCTTGGTGTGGACAGGGGGCAACGAGCAGTACTTC
CASSLVWTGGNEQYF
>TRBD1|NA|TRBJ1-2|TRBV29-1
TGCAGCGTCGCAACCGGGACAGACTACTATGGCTACACCTTC
CSVATGTDYYGYTF
>NA|NA|TRBJ2-2|TRBV7-8
TGTGCCAGCACCGGGGAGGCTACCAACACCGGGGAGCTGTTTTTT
CASTGEATNTGELFF
>NA|NA|TRBJ2-1|TRBV5-7
TGTGCCAGCAGCTTGGCCTCCCTAGCGTTGGAGATTGAGCAGTTCTTC
CASSLASLALEIEQFF
>TRBD1|NA|TRBJ1-2|TRBV27
TGTGCCAGCAGGTCTCAGGGGGGAGCTAACTATGGCTACACCTTC
CASRSQGGANYGYTF
>NA|few|TRBJ1-5|TRBV11-2
TGTGCCAGCAGCTTAGTGGGGGCACGGGGGGAGCCCCAGCATTTT
CASSLVGARGEPQHF
>NA|NA|TRBJ2-4|TRBV28
TGTGCCAGCAGCACCACGGGGTTGGTTAGGAACATTCAGTACTTC
CASSTTGLVRNIQYF
>TRBD1|NA|TRBJ1-1|TRBV7-3
TGTGCCAGCAGCTTAAGGGGACAGGGAAGTGAAGCTTTCTTT
CASSLRGQGSEAFF
>NA|NA|TRBJ2-1|TRBV4-1
TGCGCCAGCAGCCGCCGGTTTGAAGGAAGGAGGGATGAGCAGTTCTTC
CASSRRFEGRRDEQFF
>TRBD2|NA|TRBJ2-3|TRBV27
TGTGCCAGCAGCCGGACCTTCGAGACTAGCCTTGGTGGTGCGCAGTATTTT
CASSRTFETSLGGAQYF
>TRBD2|NA|TRBJ2-1|TRBV10-3
TGTGCCATCAGTGGGGATAGCGGGAGCTCCTACAATGAGCAGTTCTTC
CAISGDSGSSYNEQFF
>TRBD1|NA|TRBJ1-2|TRBV10-3
TGTGCCATCAGTGAGTCGGGGACAGGAGCCTATGGCTACACCTTC
CAISESGTGAYGYTF
>TRBD2|NA|TRBJ2-1|TRBV7-2
TGTGCCAGCAACAACCTAGCGGGGGACAATGAGCAGTTCTTC
CASNNLAGDNEQFF
>TRBD1|NA|TRBJ1-1|TRBV28
TGTGCCAGCAGCAATTCAGGGGGCGCAAAGGACACTGAAGCTTTCTTT
CASSNSGGAKDTEAFF
>NA|NA|TRBJ2-3|TRBV7-2
TGTGCCAGCAGTCACTTCACAGATACGCAGTATTTT
CASSHFTDTQYF
>TRBD2|NA|TRBJ2-2|TRBV18
TGTGCCAGCTCACCTATACTAGCGGGAAACACCGGGGAGCTGTTTTTT
CASSPILAGNTGELFF
>TRBD2|NA|TRBJ2-5|TRBV11-3
TGTGCCAGCACCTCCCTCAATAGCGGGAGGGCCAAAGAGACCCAGTACTTC
CASTSLNSGRAKETQYF
>TRBD1|NA|TRBJ2-3|TRBV5-1
TGCGCCAGCAGCAAGGGACAGGGGGCAGATACGCAGTATTTT
CASSKGQGADTQYF
>TRBD1|NA|TRBJ1-1|TRBV10-3
TGTGCCATCAGAGATGGGACAGGGGAGGACACTGAAGCTTTCTTT
CAIRDGTGEDTEAFF
>NA|NA|TRBJ1-4|TRBV15
TGTGCCACCAGCAGAGAAGAGGGAGGTGAAAAACTGTTTTTT
CATSREEGGEKLFF
>NA|NA|TRBJ1-5|TRBV28
TGTGCCAGCAGTCAAGGCGGGGGGTCTGATCAGCCCCAGCATTTT
CASSQGGGSDQPQHF
>NA|NA|TRBJ1-6|TRBV7-3
TGTGCCAGCAGCTTAAGTCAGGGCGGAAATTCACCCCTCCACTTT
CASSLSQGGNSPLHF
>NA|NA|TRBJ1-3|TRBV12-3/TRBV12-4
TGTGCCAGCAGCCGGGGGGGAGGAAACACCATATATTTT
CASSRGGGNTIYF
>NA|NA|TRBJ2-7|TRBV5-1
TGCGCCAGCAGCTTGGGACAGTTTTCCTACGAGCAGTACTTC
CASSLGQFSYEQYF
>TRBD2|NA|TRBJ2-1|TRBV27
TGTGCCAGCAGTTTATCTTTAGCGGGCGATGAGCAGTTCTTC
CASSLSLAGDEQFF
>NA|NA|TRBJ2-3|TRBV5-4
TGTGCCAGCAGCCCCCGCCCAGGGGCCCTCACAGATACGCAGTATTTT
CASSPRPGALTDTQYF
>NA|NA|TRBJ2-7|TRBV7-3
TGTGCCAGCCTTCGAGCGGCAGGATCGCAGTACTTC
CASLRAAGSQYF
>NA|NA|TRBJ2-7|TRBV19
TGTGCCAGTAGTATCAGTGTCGACAACTACGAGCAGTACTTC
CASSISVDNYEQYF
>NA|NA|TRBJ1-2|TRBV10-3
TGTGCCATCACCCCTACAGTTTCCCACCCTCGGGGCTACACCTTC
CAITPTVSHPRGYTF
>NA|NA|TRBJ2-7|TRBV15
TGTGCCACCAGCGAACTAGGGAGCTACGAGCAGTACTTC
CATSELGSYEQYF
>NA|NA|TRBJ1-2|TRBV6-2/TRBV6-3
TGTGCCAGCAGCTGGGGGCGCCCAACTAACTATGGCTACACCTTC
CASSWGRPTNYGYTF
>NA|once|TRBJ1-4|TRBV1
TGCACCAGCAGCCCCCTTAGGCAGGGGTCGACTAATGAAAAACTGTTTTTT
CTSSPLRQGSTNEKLFF
>NA|NA|TRBJ2-7|TRBV18
TGTGCCAGCTCACCCGGGATCTCCTACGAGCAGTACTTC
CASSPGISYEQYF
>NA|NA|TRBJ2-1|TRBV4-3
TGCGCCAGCAGCCAAGATCCAGCGGCCTACAATGAGCAGTTCTTC
CASSQDPAAYNEQFF
>NA|few|TRBJ2-1|TRBV12-5
TGTGCTAGTGGTTTGGGGAGAGGCGGGGATGAGCAGTTCTTC
CASGLGRGGDEQFF
>NA|NA|TRBJ1-2|TRBV18
TGTGCCAGCTCACCAAGTGCGGCAGGGAGGGGCGGCTACACCTTC
CASSPSAAGRGGYTF
>TRBD2|once|TRBJ2-7|TRBV4-3
TGCGCCAGCAGCCCAGGACTAGCGCTCTACGAGCAGTACTTC
CASSPGLALYEQYF
>NA|NA|TRBJ2-3|TRBV14
TGTGCCAGCAGCCAAGCGACAGATACGCAGTATTTT
CASSQATDTQYF
>TRBD2|NA|TRBJ2-2|TRBV5-1
TGCGCCAGCAGCTACGGGACTAGCGGGACTAACACCGGGGAGCTGTTTTTT
CASSYGTSGTNTGELFF
>NA|NA|TRBJ2-1|TRBV4-3
TGCGCCAGCAGCCAAGATGGGGCCCGCCAAGAGCAGTTCTTC
CASSQDGARQEQFF
>NA|NA|TRBJ2-1|TRBV19
TGTGCCAGTAATCTTTTAGGTGAGGGTTACAATGAGCAGTTCTTC
CASNLLGEGYNEQFF